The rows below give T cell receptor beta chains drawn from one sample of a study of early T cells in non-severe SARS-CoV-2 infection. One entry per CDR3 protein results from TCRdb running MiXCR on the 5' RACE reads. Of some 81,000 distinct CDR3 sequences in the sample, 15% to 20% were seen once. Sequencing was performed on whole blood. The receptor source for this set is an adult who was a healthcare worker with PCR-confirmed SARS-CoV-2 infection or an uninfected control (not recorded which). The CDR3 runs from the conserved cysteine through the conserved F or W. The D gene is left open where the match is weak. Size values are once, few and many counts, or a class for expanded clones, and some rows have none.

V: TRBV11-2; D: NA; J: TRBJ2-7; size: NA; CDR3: CASSLVGTEQYF; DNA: TGTGCCAGCAGCTTAGTGGGGACCGAGCAGTACTTC
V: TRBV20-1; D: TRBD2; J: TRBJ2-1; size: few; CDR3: CSARLAGRSYNEQFF; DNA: TGCAGTGCTAGACTAGCGGGACGCTCCTACAATGAGCAGTTCTTC
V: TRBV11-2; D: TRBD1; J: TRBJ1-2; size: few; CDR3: CASSQRPTGTLGYTF; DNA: TGTGCCAGCAGCCAGCGACCGACAGGGACTCTTGGCTACACCTTC
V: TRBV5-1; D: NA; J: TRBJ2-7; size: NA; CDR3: CASSFGGTRSYEQYF; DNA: TGCGCCAGCAGCTTCGGAGGTACACGATCCTACGAGCAGTACTTC
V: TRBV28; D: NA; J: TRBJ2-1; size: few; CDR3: CASGDTYNEQFF; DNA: TGTGCCAGCGGCGACACGTACAATGAGCAGTTCTTC
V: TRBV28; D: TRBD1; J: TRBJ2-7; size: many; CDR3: CASSQWDSSYEQYF; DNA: TGTGCCAGCAGTCAATGGGACAGCTCCTACGAGCAGTACTTC
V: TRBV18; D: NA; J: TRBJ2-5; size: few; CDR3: CASSPRIETAKIETQYF; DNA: TGTGCCAGCTCGCCAAGGATTGAGACAGCCAAAATAGAGACCCAGTACTTC
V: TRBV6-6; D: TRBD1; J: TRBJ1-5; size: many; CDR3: CASSYGRGTDNQPQHF; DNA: TGTGCCAGCAGTTACGGCCGCGGGACAGACAATCAGCCCCAGCATTTT
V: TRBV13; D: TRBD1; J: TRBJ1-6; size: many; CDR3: CASSLRRQGNSPLHF; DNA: TGTGCCAGCAGCTTACGTCGACAGGGTAATTCACCCCTCCACTTT
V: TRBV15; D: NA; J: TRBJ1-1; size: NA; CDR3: CATSRSNTEAFF; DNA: TGTGCCACCAGCAGGTCGAACACTGAAGCTTTCTTT
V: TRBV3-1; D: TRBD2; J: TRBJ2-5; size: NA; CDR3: CASSQDQRGGETQYF; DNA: TGTGCCAGCAGCCAAGACCAGCGGGGCGGAGAGACCCAGTACTTC
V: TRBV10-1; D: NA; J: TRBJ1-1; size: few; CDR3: CASSVGRNTEAFF; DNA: TGCGCCAGCAGTGTGGGGAGGAACACTGAAGCTTTCTTT
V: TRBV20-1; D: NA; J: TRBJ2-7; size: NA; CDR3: CSARDPGPGKGEQYF; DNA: TGCAGTGCTAGAGATCCGGGGCCCGGAAAAGGCGAGCAGTACTTC
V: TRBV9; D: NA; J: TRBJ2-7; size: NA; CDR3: CASSVGRGSYEQYF; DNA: TGTGCCAGCAGCGTCGGAAGGGGAAGCTACGAGCAGTACTTC
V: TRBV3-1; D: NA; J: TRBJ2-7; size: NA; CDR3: CASSLRGQRSYEQYF; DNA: TGTGCCAGCAGCCTCAGGGGCCAGAGATCCTACGAGCAGTACTTC
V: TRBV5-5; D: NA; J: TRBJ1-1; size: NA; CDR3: CASSWTVNTEAFF; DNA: TGTGCCAGCAGCTGGACGGTGAACACTGAAGCTTTCTTT
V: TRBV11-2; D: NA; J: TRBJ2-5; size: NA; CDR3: CASSLSSRRGGETQYF; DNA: TGTGCCAGCAGCTTGTCTAGTCGGCGAGGGGGAGAGACCCAGTACTTC
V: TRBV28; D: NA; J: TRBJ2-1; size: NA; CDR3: CASSLSRGPYNEQFF; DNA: TGTGCCAGCAGTTTATCCAGGGGACCCTACAATGAGCAGTTCTTC
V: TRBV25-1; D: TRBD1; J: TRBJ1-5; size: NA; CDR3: CASSEPGTGRPQHF; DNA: TGTGCCAGCAGTGAACCTGGGACAGGGAGACCCCAGCATTTT
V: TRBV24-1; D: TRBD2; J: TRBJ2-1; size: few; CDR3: CATSNSGSNEQFF; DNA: TGTGCCACCAGTAATAGCGGGAGCAATGAGCAGTTCTTC
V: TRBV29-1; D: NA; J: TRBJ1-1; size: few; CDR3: CSVPQNTEAFF; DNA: TGCAGCGTTCCCCAGAACACTGAAGCTTTCTTT
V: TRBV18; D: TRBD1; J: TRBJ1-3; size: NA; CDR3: CASSPLGTGPVSGNTIYF; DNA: TGTGCCAGCTCGCCGCTAGGGACAGGGCCCGTCTCTGGAAACACCATATATTTT
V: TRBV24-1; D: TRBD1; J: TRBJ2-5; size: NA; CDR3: CATSDPTGTGDFETQYF; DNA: TGTGCCACCAGTGATCCTACCGGGACAGGGGATTTCGAGACCCAGTACTTC
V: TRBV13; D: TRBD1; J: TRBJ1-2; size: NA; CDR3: CASSLNRGFYGYTF; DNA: TGTGCCAGCAGCTTAAACAGGGGGTTCTATGGCTACACCTTC
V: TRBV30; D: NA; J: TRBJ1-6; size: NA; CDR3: CAWSVAGAHSPLHF; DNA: TGTGCCTGGAGTGTCGCCGGGGCGCATTCACCCCTCCACTTT
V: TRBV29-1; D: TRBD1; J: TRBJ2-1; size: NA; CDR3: CSVDRTGYNEQFF; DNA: TGCAGCGTTGACCGGACAGGTTACAATGAGCAGTTCTTC
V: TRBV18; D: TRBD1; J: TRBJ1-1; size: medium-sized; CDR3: CASSPLPITGEDTEAFF; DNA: TGTGCCAGCTCTCCTCTCCCGATTACAGGGGAGGACACTGAAGCTTTCTTT
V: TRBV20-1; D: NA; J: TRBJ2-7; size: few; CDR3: CSALWSIGINEQYF; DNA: TGCAGTGCGCTCTGGTCGATTGGAATAAACGAGCAGTACTTC
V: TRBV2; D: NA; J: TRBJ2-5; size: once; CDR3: CASSSHLVFETQYF; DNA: TGTGCCAGCAGCTCCCACCTAGTTTTCGAGACCCAGTACTTC
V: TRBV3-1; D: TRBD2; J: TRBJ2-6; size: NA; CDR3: CASSQGLAGRPIGANVLTF; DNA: TGTGCCAGCAGCCAAGGACTAGCGGGGCGCCCAATTGGGGCCAACGTCCTGACTTTC
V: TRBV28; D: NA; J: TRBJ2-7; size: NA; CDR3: CASSGPGTPGLLYEQYF; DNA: TGTGCCAGCAGTGGACCCGGTACCCCGGGACTGCTTTACGAGCAGTACTTC
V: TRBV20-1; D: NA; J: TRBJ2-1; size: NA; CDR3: CSVPLLRGSMDEQFF; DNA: TGCAGTGTTCCCCTCCTTAGGGGGTCCATGGATGAGCAGTTCTTC